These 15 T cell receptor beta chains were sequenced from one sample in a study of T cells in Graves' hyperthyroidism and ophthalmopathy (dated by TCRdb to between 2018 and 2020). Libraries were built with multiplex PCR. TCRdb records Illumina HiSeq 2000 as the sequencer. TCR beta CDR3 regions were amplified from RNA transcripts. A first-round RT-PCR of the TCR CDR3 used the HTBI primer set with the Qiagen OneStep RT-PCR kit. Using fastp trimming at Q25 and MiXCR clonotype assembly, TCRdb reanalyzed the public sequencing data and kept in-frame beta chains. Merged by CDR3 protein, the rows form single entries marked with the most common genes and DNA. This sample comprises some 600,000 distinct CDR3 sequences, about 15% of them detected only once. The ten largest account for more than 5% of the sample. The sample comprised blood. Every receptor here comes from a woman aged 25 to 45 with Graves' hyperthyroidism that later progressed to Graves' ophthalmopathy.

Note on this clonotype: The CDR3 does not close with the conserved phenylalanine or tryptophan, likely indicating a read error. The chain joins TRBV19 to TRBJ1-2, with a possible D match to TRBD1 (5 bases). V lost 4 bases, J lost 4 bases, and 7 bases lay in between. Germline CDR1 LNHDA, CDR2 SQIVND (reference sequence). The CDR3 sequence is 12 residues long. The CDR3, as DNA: TGTGCCAGTAGTACCGACAGCTATGGCTACACCTAC. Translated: CASSTDSYGYTY.

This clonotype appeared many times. The CDR3, as DNA: TGTGCCAGCAGCTTAGATCTTGCCCCCTACGAGCAGTACTTC. This encodes CASSLDLAPYEQYF. The gene calls are TRBV7-9 and TRBJ2-7; D is unclear. The CDR3 is 14 amino acids. Germline V gene sequence: CDR1 SEHNR, CDR2 FQNEAQ (reference sequence). V lost 1 base and J 2 bases, leaving 9 bases between the germline ends. Filled out from reference TRBV7-9 and TRBJ2-7, the complete variable domain reads DTGVSQNPRHKITKRGQNVTFRCDPISEHNRLYWYRQTLGQGPEFLTYFQNEAQLEKSRLLSDRFSAERPKGSFSTLEIQRTEQGDSAMYLCASSLDLAPYEQYFGPGTRLTVT.

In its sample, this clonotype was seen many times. The CDR3: CASSVGPSGGETQYF. As DNA, the CDR3 is TGTGCCAGCAGCGTAGGTCCTAGCGGAGGAGAGACCCAGTACTTC. V is TRBV9 and J is TRBJ2-5; 7 positions agree with TRBD2. V dropped 0 bases and J dropped 4; count of bases not matched to a gene: 6. Germline CDR1 is SGDLS and CDR2 is YYNGEE. The length of the CDR3 is 15 residues.

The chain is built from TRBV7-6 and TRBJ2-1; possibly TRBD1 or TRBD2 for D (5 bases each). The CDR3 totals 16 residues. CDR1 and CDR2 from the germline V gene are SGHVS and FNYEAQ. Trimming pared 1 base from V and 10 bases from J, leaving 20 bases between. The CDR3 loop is CASSLGSRAPRDEQFF. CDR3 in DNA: TGTGCCAGCAGCTTAGGGAGTAGAGCGCCTCGGGACGAGCAGTTCTTC. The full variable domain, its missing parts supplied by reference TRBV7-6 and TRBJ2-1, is GAGVSQSPRYKVTKRGQDVALRCDPISGHVSLYWYRQALGQGPEFLTYFNYEAQQDKSGLPNDRFSAERPEGSISTLTIQRTEQRDSAMYRCASSLGSRAPRDEQFFGPGTRLTVL.

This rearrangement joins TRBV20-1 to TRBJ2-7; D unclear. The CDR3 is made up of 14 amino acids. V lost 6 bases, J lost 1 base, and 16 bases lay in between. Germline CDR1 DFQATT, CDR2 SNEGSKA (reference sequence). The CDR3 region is CSASPPSESYEQYF. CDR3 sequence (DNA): TGCAGTGCCAGCCCTCCCAGCGAGTCCTACGAGCAGTACTTC.

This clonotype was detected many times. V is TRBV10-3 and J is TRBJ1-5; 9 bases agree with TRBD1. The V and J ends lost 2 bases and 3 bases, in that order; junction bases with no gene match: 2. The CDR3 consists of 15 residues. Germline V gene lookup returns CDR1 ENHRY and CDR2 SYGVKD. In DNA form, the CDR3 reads TGTGCCATCAGTGAGACAGGGGGCCTCAATCAGCCCCAGCATTTT. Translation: CAISETGGLNQPQHF.

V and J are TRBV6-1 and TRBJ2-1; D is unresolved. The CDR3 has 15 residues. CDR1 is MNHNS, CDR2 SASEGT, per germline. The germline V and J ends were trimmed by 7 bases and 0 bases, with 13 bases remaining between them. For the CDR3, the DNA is TGTGCCAGCATCGGAGTCCAGAGCTCCTACAATGAGCAGTTCTTC. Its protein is CASIGVQSSYNEQFF.

For the CDR3, the DNA is TGTGCCAGCAGCTTAGCTGATACAGGTGAAGCTTTCTTT. It is translated as CASSLADTGEAFF. The chain links TRBV7-6 to TRBJ1-1, with D tentatively TRBD1 (5 bases). CDR1 is SGHVS, CDR2 FNYEAQ, per germline. This CDR3 region has 13 residues. With 0 bases removed from V and 7 bases from J, the gap between germline ends came to 9 bases.

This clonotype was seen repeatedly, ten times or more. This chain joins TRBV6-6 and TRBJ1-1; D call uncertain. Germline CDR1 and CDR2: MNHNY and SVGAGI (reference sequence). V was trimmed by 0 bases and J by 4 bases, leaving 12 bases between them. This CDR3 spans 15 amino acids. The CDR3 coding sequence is TGTGCCAGCAGTTACTCCCCGGAGGGTGGCACTGAAGCTTTCTTT. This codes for CASSYSPEGGTEAFF.

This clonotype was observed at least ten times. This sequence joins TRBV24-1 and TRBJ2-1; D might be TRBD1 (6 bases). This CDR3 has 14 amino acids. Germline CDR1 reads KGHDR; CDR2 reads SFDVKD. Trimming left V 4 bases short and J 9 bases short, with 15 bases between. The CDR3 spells CATSDQNRVGEQFF. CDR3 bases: TGTGCCACCAGTGACCAAAACAGGGTGGGTGAGCAGTTCTTC.

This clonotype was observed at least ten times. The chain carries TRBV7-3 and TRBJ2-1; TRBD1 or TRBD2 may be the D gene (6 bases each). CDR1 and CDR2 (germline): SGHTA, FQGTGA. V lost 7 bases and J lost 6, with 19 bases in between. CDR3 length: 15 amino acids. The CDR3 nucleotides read TGTGCCAGCACAAAGGGGGGAGGAGGAGGCAATGAGCAGTTCTTC. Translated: CASTKGGGGGNEQFF.

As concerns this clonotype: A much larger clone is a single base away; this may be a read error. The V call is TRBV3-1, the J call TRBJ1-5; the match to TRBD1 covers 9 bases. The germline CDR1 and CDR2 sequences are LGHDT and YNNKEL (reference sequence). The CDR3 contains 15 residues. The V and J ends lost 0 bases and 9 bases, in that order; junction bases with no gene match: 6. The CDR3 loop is CASSQDAGTGPPQHF. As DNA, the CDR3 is TGTGCCAGCAGCCAAGATGCCGGGACAGGGCCGCCCCAGCATTTT.

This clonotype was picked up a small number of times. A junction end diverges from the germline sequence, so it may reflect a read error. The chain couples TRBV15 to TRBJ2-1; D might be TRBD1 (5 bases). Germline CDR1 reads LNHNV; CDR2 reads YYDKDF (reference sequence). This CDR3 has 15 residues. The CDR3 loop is CATSRETVPYNEQFF. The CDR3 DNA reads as TGTGCCACCAGCCGAGAGACAGTCCCCTACAATGAGCAGTTCTTC.

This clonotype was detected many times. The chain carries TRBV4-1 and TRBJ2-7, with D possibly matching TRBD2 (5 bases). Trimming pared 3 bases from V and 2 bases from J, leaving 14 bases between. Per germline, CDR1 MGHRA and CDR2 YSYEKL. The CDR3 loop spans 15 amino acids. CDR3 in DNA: TGCGCCAGCAGCCAGGGCGCGGGCGCCGCCTACGAGCAGTACTTC. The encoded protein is CASSQGAGAAYEQYF.

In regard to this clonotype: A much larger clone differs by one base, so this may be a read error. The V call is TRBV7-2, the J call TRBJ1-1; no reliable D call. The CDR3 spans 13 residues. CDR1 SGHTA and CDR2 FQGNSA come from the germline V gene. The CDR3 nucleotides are TGTGCCAGCAGCTTTGACCAGAACACTGAAGCTCTCTTT. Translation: CASSFDQNTEALF.